The clone carrying this T cell receptor (beta chain) has ten or more counts. What it recognizes is unknown. This record comes from a study of T cells in Graves' hyperthyroidism and ophthalmopathy. Subjects aged 18 to 65 presented with newly diagnosed hyperthyroidism of less than 2 months' duration. The source of the PBMCs was roughly 10 ml of fresh peripheral blood. This CDR3 has 13 amino acids. Trimming removed 2 bases from V and 2 bases from J; junction bases left unmatched: 0. The V gene's germline CDR1 is SEHNR and CDR2 FQNEAQ (reference sequence). Findings and caveats of the study: The majority of expanded thyroid clonotypes above 0.001 also appeared in blood.

From RNA transcripts, TCR beta CDR3 regions were amplified. TCR CDR3 underwent first-round RT-PCR with the HTBI primer set. TCRdb reprocessed the multiplex PCR reads with MiXCR, giving one entry per CDR3 protein. Of about 760,000 distinct CDR3 sequences listed, 35% are singletons. Sequences were obtained from blood. The sequence was collected from a woman aged 40 to 50 with Graves' hyperthyroidism. The chain links TRBV7-9 to TRBJ2-7; 7 bases fit TRBD1. In DNA, the CDR3 is TGTGCCAGCAGCTTAACAGGGGCCTACGAGCAGTACTTC. Translating gives CASSLTGAYEQYF.